A selection of T cell receptor beta chains follows, all from one sample in a study of blood T cell repertoires in COVID-19. Repertoires were generated with immunoSEQ multiplex PCR, while TCRdb's copy carries only in-frame clones and drops some. The sample has 250,000 or so clones, roughly 88% seen once. The specimen sequenced was peripheral blood. These receptors originate from a woman aged 25 to 39 with COVID-19, enrolled during active disease. The CDR3 runs from the conserved cysteine through the conserved F or W. A D gene is named only where the DNA matches it firmly. The size field is filled for only some rows; it gives once, few, many or a size class.

v_gene	len	j_gene	d_gene	abundance	CDR3aa	CDR3nt
TRBV7-2	15	TRBJ1-3	NA	NA	CASSLRSSSGNTIYF	TGTGCCAGCAGCTTACGATCCAGCTCTGGAAACACCATATATTTT
TRBV5-6	15	TRBJ1-3	NA	NA	CASSLGQAYGNTIYF	TGTGCCAGCAGCTTGGGACAGGCGTACGGAAACACCATATATTTT
TRBV2	15	TRBJ1-1	TRBD1	NA	CASGTPGTENTEAFF	TGTGCCAGCGGAACCCCCGGGACAGAAAACACTGAAGCTTTCTTT
TRBV25-1	14	TRBJ1-4	TRBD1	once	CASSGGQGNEKLFF	TGTGCCAGCAGTGGGGGACAGGGTAATGAAAAACTGTTTTTT
TRBV28	13	TRBJ2-7	NA	NA	CASSGTMGYEQYF	TGTGCCAGCAGCGGGACAATGGGGTACGAGCAGTACTTC
TRBV4-3	17	TRBJ1-2	NA	NA	CASSQGTGITLNYGYTF	TGCGCCAGCAGCCAAGGGACCGGGATTACACTAAACTATGGCTACACCTTC
TRBV23-1	16	TRBJ2-5	NA	NA	CASSQSDSRVGETQYF	TGCGCCAGCAGTCAAAGCGACTCGAGGGTCGGGGAGACCCAGTACTTC
TRBV6-5	11	TRBJ1-2	NA	NA	CASRDTYGYTF	TGTGCCAGCCGGGACACCTATGGCTACACCTTC
TRBV27	15	TRBJ2-1	NA	NA	CASSLKGGRGNEQFF	TGTGCCAGCAGTTTAAAAGGGGGAAGGGGGAATGAGCAGTTCTTC
TRBV24-1	16	TRBJ2-5	NA	NA	CATSDPGTPSQETQYF	TGTGCCACCAGTGACCCGGGGACACCGAGCCAAGAGACCCAGTACTTC
TRBV5-4	17	TRBJ1-6	TRBD1	NA	CASSDDRVGAYNSPLHF	TGTGCCAGCAGCGACGACAGGGTGGGCGCGTATAATTCACCCCTCCACTTT
TRBV5-1	16	TRBJ2-2	NA	NA	CASSATNDRSTGELFF	TGCGCCAGCAGCGCAACAAATGACAGGTCCACCGGGGAGCTGTTTTTT
TRBV29-1	13	TRBJ1-2	TRBD1	NA	CSVPDRANYGYTF	TGCAGCGTTCCTGACAGGGCTAACTATGGCTACACCTTC
TRBV10-3	15	TRBJ1-2	TRBD1	NA	CAISEPGQGPYGYTF	TGTGCCATCAGTGAGCCGGGACAGGGGCCCTATGGCTACACCTTC
TRBV28	15	TRBJ2-4	TRBD2	NA	CASSGGQLGKNIQYF	TGTGCCAGCTCGGGAGGCCAGCTAGGCAAAAACATTCAGTACTTC
TRBV28	14	TRBJ1-2	NA	NA	CATLLDILNYGYTF	TGTGCCACCCTCTTAGACATCCTTAACTATGGCTACACCTTC
TRBV6-6	12	TRBJ1-2	NA	NA	CASIKGGYGYTF	TGTGCCAGCATCAAAGGGGGCTATGGCTACACCTTC
TRBV4-3	18	TRBJ2-1	NA	NA	CASSPGLPDSRSYNEQFF	TGCGCCAGCAGCCCCGGATTACCGGACAGTCGCTCCTACAATGAGCAGTTCTTC
TRBV24-1	16	TRBJ2-1	TRBD2	NA	CATSGPGTSGRNEQFF	TGTGCCACCAGTGGCCCCGGGACTAGCGGGAGAAATGAGCAGTTCTTC
TRBV6-5	15	TRBJ1-1	NA	NA	CASLLRTGGSTEAFF	TGTGCCAGTCTGCTCAGGACGGGGGGTAGCACTGAAGCTTTCTTT
TRBV9	12	TRBJ2-2	NA	NA	CASGAMEGELFF	TGTGCCAGCGGGGCCATGGAGGGGGAGCTGTTTTTT
TRBV11-2	13	TRBJ2-1	TRBD1	NA	CASSGQGRDEQFF	TGTGCCAGCAGCGGACAGGGGAGAGATGAGCAGTTCTTC
TRBV27	14	TRBJ1-2	NA	once	CASKENLAYYGYTF	TGTGCCAGCAAGGAGAATTTGGCTTACTATGGCTACACCTTC
TRBV15	15	TRBJ1-4	NA	NA	CATSRGLSEDEKLFF	TGTGCCACCAGCAGAGGACTCTCAGAAGATGAAAAACTGTTTTTT
TRBV12-3/TRBV12-4	13	TRBJ1-2	NA	NA	CASRSSGEDGYTF	TGTGCCAGCAGATCCTCGGGGGAGGATGGCTACACCTTC
TRBV3-1/TRBV3-2	14	TRBJ1-5	TRBD1	NA	CASSPTGGNQPQHF	TGTGCCAGCAGCCCGACAGGGGGCAATCAGCCCCAGCATTTT
TRBV5-1	15	TRBJ2-5	NA	NA	CASSLQAGRQETQYF	TGCGCCAGCAGCTTGCAGGCAGGGCGGCAAGAGACCCAGTACTTC
TRBV23-1	17	TRBJ2-1	TRBD2	NA	CASSHRWTSGRKNEQFF	TGCGCCAGCAGTCATCGGTGGACTAGCGGGAGAAAAAATGAGCAGTTCTTC
TRBV28	14	TRBJ1-1	NA	once	CASSQGGTPAEAFF	TGTGCCAGCAGCCAGGGCGGGACCCCAGCTGAAGCTTTCTTT
TRBV7-8	18	TRBJ1-5	NA	once	CASSLGFTGPYSNQPQHF	TGTGCCAGCAGCTTAGGGTTTACAGGGCCTTATAGCAATCAGCCCCAGCATTTT
TRBV19	15	TRBJ1-2	TRBD1	NA	CASSIGTGGLYGYTF	TGTGCCAGTAGTATTGGCACAGGGGGTCTTTATGGCTACACCTTC
TRBV6-5	13	TRBJ2-1	TRBD1	NA	CASSSGGTSERFF	TGTGCCAGCAGTTCAGGGGGTACGAGTGAGCGGTTCTTC
TRBV2	15	TRBJ1-5	TRBD1	NA	CASKSGQGENQPQHF	TGTGCCAGCAAGTCCGGACAGGGGGAAAATCAGCCCCAGCATTTT
TRBV9	15	TRBJ1-4	TRBD1	few	CASSTRTGGNEKLFF	TGTGCCAGCAGCACCCGGACAGGAGGGAATGAAAAACTGTTTTTT
TRBV18	14	TRBJ2-5	NA	NA	CASSPTTGQETQYF	TGTGCCAGCTCACCAACCACGGGCCAAGAGACCCAGTACTTC
TRBV7-9	17	TRBJ2-1	NA	NA	CASSSRVVGPTSNEQFF	TGTGCCAGCAGCAGTCGTGTTGTGGGGCCTACAAGCAATGAGCAGTTCTTC
TRBV19	15	TRBJ2-3	TRBD2	NA	CASSKTSGVTDTQYF	TGTGCCAGTAGTAAAACTAGCGGGGTAACAGATACGCAGTATTTT
TRBV24-1	15	TRBJ1-2	TRBD1	once	CATSDPDRSRYGYTF	TGTGCCACCAGTGACCCGGACAGGAGTAGGTATGGCTACACCTTC
TRBV10-3	14	TRBJ2-3	NA	few	CAINPTGGADTQYF	TGTGCCATCAATCCGACGGGCGGGGCAGATACGCAGTATTTT
TRBV3-1/TRBV3-2	15	TRBJ2-5	TRBD2	NA	CASSQGSGDQETQYF	TGTGCCAGCAGCCAGGGTAGCGGGGACCAAGAGACCCAGTACTTC
TRBV9	15	TRBJ2-1	TRBD2	NA	CASSAGTSGIYEQFF	TGTGCCAGCAGCGCCGGGACTAGCGGGATTTATGAGCAGTTCTTC
TRBV6-6	13	TRBJ1-4	NA	NA	CASRGRGNEKLFF	TGTGCCAGCAGGGGCAGGGGTAATGAAAAACTGTTTTTT
TRBV7-9	16	TRBJ2-3	TRBD2	NA	CASSSAGTSGADTQYF	TGTGCCAGCAGCTCAGCCGGGACTAGCGGGGCGGATACGCAGTATTTT
TRBV10-2	15	TRBJ2-5	NA	once	CASRTEQDPRETQYF	TGCGCCAGCAGGACGGAACAGGATCCCCGGGAGACCCAGTACTTC
TRBV12-3/TRBV12-4	12	TRBJ1-6	NA	NA	CASQRQNSPLHF	TGTGCCAGCCAAAGACAGAATTCACCCCTCCACTTT
TRBV3-1/TRBV3-2	15	TRBJ2-3	TRBD2	NA	CASSQGAGGTDTQYF	TGTGCCAGCAGCCAAGGAGCGGGAGGCACAGATACGCAGTATTTT
TRBV4-3	14	TRBJ1-5	NA	NA	CASSVDYSNQPQHF	TGCGCCAGCTCCGTTGACTATAGCAATCAGCCCCAGCATTTT
TRBV7-2	13	TRBJ2-3	NA	NA	CASSFGGTDTQYF	TGTGCCAGCAGCTTCGGGGGTACCGATACGCAGTATTTT
TRBV29-1	13	TRBJ1-2	NA	NA	CSVLGGSNYGYTF	TGCAGCGTTTTAGGCGGGTCTAACTATGGCTACACCTTC
TRBV2	15	TRBJ2-5	TRBD2	once	CASRLTSGGKETQYF	TGTGCCAGCAGATTGACTAGCGGGGGGAAAGAGACCCAGTACTTC
TRBV5-1	15	TRBJ1-2	TRBD1	NA	CASSQETGGFYGYTF	TGCGCCAGCAGCCAGGAGACAGGGGGCTTCTATGGCTACACCTTC
TRBV6-5	14	TRBJ2-1	NA	NA	CASSAARSYNEQFF	TGTGCCAGCTCTGCCGCGCGCTCCTACAATGAGCAGTTCTTC
TRBV9	17	TRBJ2-3	TRBD2	NA	CASSVSGGGAGTDTQYF	TGTGCCAGCAGCGTATCGGGCGGGGGGGCCGGCACAGATACGCAGTATTTT